This T cell receptor beta chain is from a study of metastatic and nonmetastatic thyroid tumors (dated by TCRdb to the early 2020s). Regarding the study in general: For patients with malignant and with benign thyroid disease, the researchers compared repertoires between peripheral blood samples and tumor or nodule tissue samples. What the research found in general, with its limitations: In both blood and tumor samples, malignant tumors were reported to have significantly higher TCR beta diversity than benign nodules.

This clone was counted many times. The antigen this receptor binds is unknown. Per-nucleotide qualities are absent, and no much larger clonotype sits a single base away. The germline ends are 10 bases apart after V is trimmed by 4 bases and J by 4 bases. The CDR3 numbers 12 residues from cysteine through phenylalanine. CDR3 DNA only is kept here, 36 bases in frame from base 1. The CDR1 and CDR2 encoded by the germline V gene (reference sequence) are GTSNPN and SVGIG. The library relied on PCR. The data were produced on an Illumina HiSeq 4000. The TCR beta-chain CDR3 region of each patient was profiled by high-throughput sequencing. Per the original workflow: The researchers built a classifier to tell apart papillary thyroid cancer patients with distant metastasis, based on CDR3 differences among clinicopathological groups. Repertoire diversity was assessed with the Shannon index, and tumor-blood repertoire similarity with the Morisita-Horn index. TCRdb applied fastp at Q25 and MiXCR to the public reads, then kept only in-frame beta chains. TCRdb, not the authors, supplied the V and J calls. The table for this sample lists 65,000 or so clones; 4% to 4.5% of them were counted only once. The ten largest clones capture 20% to 25% of the sample.

No patient had received any treatment before thyroid surgery. Patient clinical samples collected from the early 2010s to the late 2010s were retrospectively analysed using T-cell receptor beta sequencing. Recombination linked TRBV30 to TRBJ2-5; TRBD2 might be the D gene, on 7 matching bases. This clonotype originated in a female donor with papillary thyroid cancer or a benign thyroid nodule (not recorded which). Some clones in this sample may be carry-over from other donors' samples. The sequenced material came from blood. The nucleotide sequence is TGTGCCTGGAAGGGAGGGGGAGAGACCCAGTACTTC. Its protein product is CAWKGGGETQYF.